This TCR beta chain is from a study of Graves' ophthalmopathy and Graves' hyperthyroidism. RNA transcripts were the source from which TCR beta CDR3 regions were amplified. HTBI primers served in a first-round RT-PCR, which a second-round multiplex PCR followed. Each CDR3 protein gets one entry after TCRdb re-called the multiplex PCR reads with MiXCR. The profile shows fewer than 650,000 distinct CDR3 sequences, about 24% of them singletons. The CDR3 is 13 residues long. Between the trimmed V and J ends, which lost 4 bases and 5 bases, there was a span of 12 bases. Germline values: CDR1 SGHRS, CDR2 YFSETQ. Hyperthyroidism patients were newly diagnosed, under 2 months' duration, aged 18 to 65. This clonotype was detected many times.

The TCR originated in a woman between 18 and 29 years old with stable Graves' hyperthyroidism. Some clones in this sample may be carry-over from other donors' samples. The rearrangement uses TRBV5-1 and TRBJ1-2, with D uncertain. The sequencing sample was made of peripheral blood. Here the CDR3 reads CASSRPGRYGYTF. CDR3 in DNA: TGCGCCAGCAGCCGCCCGGGGAGATATGGCTACACCTTC.